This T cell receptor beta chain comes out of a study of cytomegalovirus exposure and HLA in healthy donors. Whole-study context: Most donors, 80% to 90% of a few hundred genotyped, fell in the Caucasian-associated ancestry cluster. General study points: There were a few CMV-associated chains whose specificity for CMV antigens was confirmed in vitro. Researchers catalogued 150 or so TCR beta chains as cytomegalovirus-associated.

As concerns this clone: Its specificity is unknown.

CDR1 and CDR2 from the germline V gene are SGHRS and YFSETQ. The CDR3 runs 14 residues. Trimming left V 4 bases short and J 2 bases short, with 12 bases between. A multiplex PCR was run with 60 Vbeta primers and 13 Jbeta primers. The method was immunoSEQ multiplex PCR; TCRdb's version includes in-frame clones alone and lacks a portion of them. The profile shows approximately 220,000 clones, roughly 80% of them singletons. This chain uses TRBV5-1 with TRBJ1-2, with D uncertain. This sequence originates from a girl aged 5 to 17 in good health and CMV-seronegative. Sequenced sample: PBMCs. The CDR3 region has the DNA TGCGCCAGCAGCCAGACACGGGAGAACTATGGCTACACCTTC. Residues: CASSQTRENYGYTF.